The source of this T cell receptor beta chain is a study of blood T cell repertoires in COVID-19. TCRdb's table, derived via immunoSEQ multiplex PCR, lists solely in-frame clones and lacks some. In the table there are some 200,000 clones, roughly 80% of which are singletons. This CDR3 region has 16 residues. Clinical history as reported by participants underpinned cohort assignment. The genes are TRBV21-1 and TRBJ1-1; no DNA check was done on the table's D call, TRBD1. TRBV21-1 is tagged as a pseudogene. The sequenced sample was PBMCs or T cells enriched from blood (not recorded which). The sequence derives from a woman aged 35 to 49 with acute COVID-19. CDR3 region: CASSAHRVEMNTEAFF. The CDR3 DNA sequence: TGTGCCAGCAGCGCCCACAGGGTAGAGATGAACACTGAAGCTTTCTTT.